This TCR beta chain comes out of a study of radiotherapy plus CTLA-4 blockade in lung cancer. Study-wide context: Patients showed objective responses in over 15% of cases, and disease control was achieved by approximately 31%.

On this clone: Its matching antigen is unknown.

The germline V and J ends were trimmed by 3 bases and 0 bases, with 1 base remaining between them. Germline CDR1 WNHNN, CDR2 SYGVQD (reference sequence). The CDR3 is 12 amino acids. Findings and limits, study-wide: After treatment with radiotherapy plus ipilimumab, TCR clones that came from the tumor expanded in blood.

Only in-frame clones appear in the TCRdb table, and some are missing; sequencing was by immunoSEQ multiplex PCR. Among 45,000 or so clones listed, 70% to 80% were seen once. The clonotype comes from a human donor with non-small cell lung cancer who had stable disease on radiotherapy plus ipilimumab. The rearrangement uses TRBV10-1 and TRBJ2-3, with D unresolved. Sample: peripheral blood, taken from a patient treated with radiotherapy plus ipilimumab. The DNA of the CDR3 is TGCGCCAGCAGTGAAAGCACAGATACGCAGTATTTT. Amino acids: CASSESTDTQYF.